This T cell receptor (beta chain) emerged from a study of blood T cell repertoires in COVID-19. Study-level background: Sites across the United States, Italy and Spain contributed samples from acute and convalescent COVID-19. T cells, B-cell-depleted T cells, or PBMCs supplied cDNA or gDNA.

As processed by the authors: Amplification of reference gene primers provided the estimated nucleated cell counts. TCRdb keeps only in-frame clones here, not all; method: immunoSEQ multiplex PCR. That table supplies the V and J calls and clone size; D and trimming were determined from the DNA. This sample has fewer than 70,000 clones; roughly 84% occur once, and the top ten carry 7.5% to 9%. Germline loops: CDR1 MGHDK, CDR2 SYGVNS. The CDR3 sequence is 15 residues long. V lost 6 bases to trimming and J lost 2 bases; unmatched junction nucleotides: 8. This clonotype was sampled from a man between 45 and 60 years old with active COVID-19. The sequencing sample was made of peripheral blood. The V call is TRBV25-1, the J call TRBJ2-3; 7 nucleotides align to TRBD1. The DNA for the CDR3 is TGTGCCAGCAGCCTCACAGGGGTCACCACAGATACGCAGTATTTT. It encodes CASSLTGVTTDTQYF.